These 2 T cell receptor beta chains were sequenced from one sample in a study of blood T cell repertoires in COVID-19. Some clones are missing from TCRdb's copy, which holds only in-frame ones; the method was immunoSEQ multiplex PCR. The data contain around 70,000 clones, around 90% of them singletons. The specimen sequenced was peripheral blood. The receptors come from a woman older than 75 with active or convalescent COVID-19.

The chain uses TRBV4-3 and TRBJ2-1; 11 bases are a match to TRBD2. CDR3 length: 17 amino acids. Trimming removed 4 bases from V and 9 bases from J; junction bases left unmatched: 14. Germline lookup yields CDR1 LGHNA and CDR2 YSLEER. In DNA form, the CDR3 reads TGCGCCAGCAGCCTCTTCCTAGCGGGGGGTTCAAGCGGTGAGCAGTTCTTC. Amino acids: CASSLFLAGGSSGEQFF.

CDR3 coding DNA: TGTGCCAGCAGCCAAGTATCGGCCCAGGGGCTGTTTTTT. This sequence encodes CASSQVSAQGLFF. The V call is TRBV3-1 (or the pseudogene TRBV3-2), the J call TRBJ1-4; D possibly corresponds to TRBD1 (6 bases). The CDR3 has 13 amino acids. CDR1 is LGHDT and CDR2 is YNNKEL in the germline V gene (reference sequence). The V end was cut by 1 base, the J end by 14 bases, with 14 bases between.